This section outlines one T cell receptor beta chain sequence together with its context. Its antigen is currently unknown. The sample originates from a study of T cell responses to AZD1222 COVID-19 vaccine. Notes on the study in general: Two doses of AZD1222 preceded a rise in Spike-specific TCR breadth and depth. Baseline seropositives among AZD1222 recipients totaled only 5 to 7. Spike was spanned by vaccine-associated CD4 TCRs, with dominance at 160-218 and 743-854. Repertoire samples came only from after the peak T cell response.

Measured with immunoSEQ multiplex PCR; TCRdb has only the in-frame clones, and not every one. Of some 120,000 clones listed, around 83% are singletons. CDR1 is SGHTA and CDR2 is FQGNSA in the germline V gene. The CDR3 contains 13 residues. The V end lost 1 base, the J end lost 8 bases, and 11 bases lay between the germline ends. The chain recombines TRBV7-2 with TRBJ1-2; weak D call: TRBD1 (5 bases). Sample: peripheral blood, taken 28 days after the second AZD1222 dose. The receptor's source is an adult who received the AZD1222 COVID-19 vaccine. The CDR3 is CASSLVAGQGYTF. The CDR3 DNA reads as TGTGCCAGCAGCTTAGTGGCAGGGCAGGGCTACACCTTC.